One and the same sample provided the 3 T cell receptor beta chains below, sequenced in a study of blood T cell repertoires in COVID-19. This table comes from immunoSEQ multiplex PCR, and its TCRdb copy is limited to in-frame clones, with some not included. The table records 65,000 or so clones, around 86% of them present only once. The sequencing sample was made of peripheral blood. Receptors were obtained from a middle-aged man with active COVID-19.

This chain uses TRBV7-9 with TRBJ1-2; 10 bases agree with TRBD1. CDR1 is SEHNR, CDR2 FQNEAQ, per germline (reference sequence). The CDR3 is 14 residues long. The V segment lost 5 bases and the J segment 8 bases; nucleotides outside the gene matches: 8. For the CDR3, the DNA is TGTGCCAGCAGCCACGATGGACAGGGGGTCGGCTACACCTTC. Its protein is CASSHDGQGVGYTF.

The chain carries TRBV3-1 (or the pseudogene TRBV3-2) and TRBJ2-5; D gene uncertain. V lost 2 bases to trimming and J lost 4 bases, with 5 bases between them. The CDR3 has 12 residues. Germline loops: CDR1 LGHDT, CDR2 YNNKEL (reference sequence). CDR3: CASSQTGETQYF. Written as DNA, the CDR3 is TGTGCCAGCAGCCAAACGGGAGAGACCCAGTACTTC.

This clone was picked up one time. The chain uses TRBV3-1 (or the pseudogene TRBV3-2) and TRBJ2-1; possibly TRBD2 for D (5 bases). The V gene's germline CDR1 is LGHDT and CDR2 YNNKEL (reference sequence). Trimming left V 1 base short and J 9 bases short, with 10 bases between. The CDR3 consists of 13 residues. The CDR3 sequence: CASSQVRGREQFF. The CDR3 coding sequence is TGTGCCAGCAGCCAAGTCCGGGGTCGTGAGCAGTTCTTC.